A single sample is the source of the 9 T cell receptor beta chains below, sequenced in a study of beta chain features in type 1 diabetes. The study, taken as a whole, reports: People with Type 1 diabetes carried modestly yet significantly shorter TCRB CDR3s in all four CD4+ subsets.

Every isolated RNA sample was fully reverse transcribed, so sequencing captured expressed TCRB transcripts. Repertoires were generated with immunoSEQ multiplex PCR, while TCRdb's copy carries only in-frame clones and drops some. The data show over 14,000 clones, approximately 76% seen once. Their specific antigens are unknown. The sample was stem cell memory CD4+ T cells from blood. The source of these receptors is a woman aged 18-30 years with type 1 diabetes.

J is TRBJ2-1 and V is TRBV7-3; D might be TRBD2 (6 bases). Per germline, CDR1 SGHTA and CDR2 FQGTGA. V was trimmed by 5 bases and J by 7 bases, leaving 15 bases between them. The CDR3 runs 14 residues. The chain's CDR3 is CASSPPGGVNEQFF. DNA of the CDR3: TGTGCCAGCAGCCCCCCCGGAGGGGTAAATGAGCAGTTCTTC.

The V gene is TRBV11-2, the J gene TRBJ1-1, with TRBD1 as a possible D gene (6 bases). The CDR3 sequence is 13 residues long. V was cut by 3 bases and J by 6 bases, with 11 bases left in between. Germline CDR1 reads SGHAT; CDR2 reads FQNNGV. CDR3 sequence reads: CASSFTGLAEAFF. In nucleotides, the CDR3 is TGTGCCAGCAGCTTCACAGGGCTCGCTGAAGCTTTCTTT.

The chain carries TRBV30 and TRBJ1-2, with D possibly being TRBD1 (6 bases). The CDR3 has 11 residues. CDR1 GTSNPN and CDR2 SVGIG come from the germline V gene (reference sequence). Trimming left V 4 bases short and J 8 bases short, with 11 bases between. The CDR3 spells CAWTTGTGYTF. CDR3 sequence (DNA): TGTGCCTGGACCACAGGGACGGGCTACACCTTC.

This rearrangement joins TRBV18 to TRBJ1-1; 8 bases line up with TRBD1. Germline-derived CDR1 and CDR2 are KGHSH and LQKENI. CDR3 length equals 13 residues. V lost 2 bases and J lost 5; bases outside the gene matches: 1. As DNA, the CDR3 is TGTGCCAGCTCACCAAGGACAGGGACTGAAGCTTTCTTT. Its protein is CASSPRTGTEAFF.

The V gene is TRBV6-6, the J gene TRBJ2-7; 13 positions match TRBD2. CDR1 and CDR2 (germline): MNHNY, SVGAGI (reference sequence). Trimming at V came to 5 bases and at J to 6 bases, leaving 10 bases not matched to a gene. The CDR3 has 16 residues. CDR3 in DNA: TGTGCCAGCAGTCACGGACTAGCGGGAGTTCAAGGCGAGCAGTACTTC. Translated, it gives CASSHGLAGVQGEQYF.

The rearrangement links TRBV28 to TRBJ2-7, with 7 bases matching TRBD2. The length of the CDR3 is 13 residues. V lost 7 bases to trimming and J lost 4 bases; unmatched junction nucleotides: 7. CDR1 is MDHEN, CDR2 SYDVKM, per germline. This CDR3 reads CASNLGEGYEQYF. CDR3 sequence (DNA): TGTGCCAGCAATCTGGGGGAGGGTTACGAGCAGTACTTC.

The V gene is TRBV28, the J gene TRBJ2-5, with 7 bases that match TRBD2. Germline CDR1 MDHEN, CDR2 SYDVKM. The CDR3 is 15 amino acids. V lost 2 bases and J lost 5; bases outside the gene matches: 8. Here the CDR3 reads CASSLAGVYRETQYF. The CDR3 DNA is TGTGCCAGCAGTTTAGCGGGAGTATACCGTGAGACCCAGTACTTC.

The chain employs TRBV18 and TRBJ2-1; TRBD2 aligns across 9 bases. The CDR3 has 14 amino acids. With 6 bases clipped from V and 4 bases from J, the junction kept 4 bases outside the gene matches. Per the germline V gene, CDR1 is KGHSH and CDR2 is LQKENI. For the CDR3, the DNA is TGTGCCAGCTCGGAGCGGGAGGCATACAATGAGCAGTTCTTC. Protein: CASSEREAYNEQFF.

The rearrangement uses TRBV6-5 and TRBJ2-5; D may be TRBD1 (6 bases). Trimming shortened V by 5 bases and J by 4 bases, and 8 bases separated the two germline ends. Per germline, CDR1 MNHEY and CDR2 SVGAGI. This CDR3 contains 12 residues. Here the CDR3 DNA reads TGTGCCAGCAGTGGGGGCGGAGAGACCCAGTACTTC. Encoded protein: CASSGGGETQYF.